The 18 T cell receptor beta chains listed next were all sequenced from one sample in a study of T cells after yellow fever vaccination. TCRdb recomputed calls from the 5' RACE reads with MiXCR, one row per CDR3 protein. The data contain about 350,000 distinct CDR3 sequences, more than 9% of them singletons. Here the sequenced sample was PBMCs, taken on the day of the first yellow fever vaccination. The receptors come from a man between 18 and 29 years old who received the YFV17D yellow fever vaccine.

This clonotype turned up a few times. The gene calls are TRBV7-9 and TRBJ1-1, with D unclear. The CDR3 is 12 amino acids. Germline CDR1 and CDR2: SEHNR and FQNEAQ (reference sequence). The V and J ends lost 3 bases and 3 bases respectively, with 5 bases between them. DNA for the CDR3: TGTGCCAGCAGCTTGCCTGACACTGAAGCTTTCTTT. Protein: CASSLPDTEAFF.

There are a few counts of this clonotype. The chain combines TRBV4-2 with TRBJ2-7; D may correspond to TRBD1 or TRBD2 (5 bases each). CDR1 LGHNA and CDR2 YNFKEQ come from the germline V gene. The CDR3 covers 16 residues. V dropped 0 bases and J dropped 2 bases, with 14 bases sitting between them. The CDR3 region is CASSQEVGTPTYEQYF. The CDR3 coding sequence is TGTGCCAGCAGCCAAGAGGTTGGGACGCCGACCTACGAGCAGTACTTC.

Ten or more counts support this clonotype. The rearrangement joins TRBV7-9 to TRBJ2-3; D call uncertain. With 2 bases removed from V and 1 base from J, the gap between germline ends came to 4 bases. There are 13 residues in the CDR3. The germline V gene has CDR1 SEHNR and CDR2 FQNEAQ (reference sequence). In DNA form, the CDR3 reads TGTGCCAGCAGCTTATTGCGCACAGATACGCAGTATTTT. This translates into CASSLLRTDTQYF.

Only a few counts were recorded for this clonotype. The chain links TRBV19 to TRBJ2-1; maybe TRBD1 (5 bases). V was shortened by 11 bases and J by 6 bases, with 14 bases between the two germline ends. Germline V CDR1 and CDR2: LNHDA, SQIVND (reference sequence). This CDR3 comprises 12 residues. In nucleotides, the CDR3 is TGTGCCTCAGGGTATGATGGCAATGAGCAGTTCTTC. Translation: CASGYDGNEQFF.

This clonotype was detected only a few times. The CDR3 DNA reads as TGCGCCAGCAGCTTGGATGCGGTGGGGGGGCACAATGAGCAGTTCTTC. Protein: CASSLDAVGGHNEQFF. V usage is TRBV5-1 and J usage is TRBJ2-1; a possible D gene is TRBD2 (7 bases). In germline, CDR1 is SGHRS, CDR2 YFSETQ. The CDR3 contains 16 residues. Trimming took off 0 bases at V and 5 bases at J, with 15 bases between the two ends.

The table lists this clonotype with many counts. The chain has TRBV27 and TRBJ2-5; TRBD1 aligns across 8 bases. The CDR3 totals 13 residues. Trimming removed 5 bases from V and 5 bases from J; junction bases left unmatched: 4. Germline values: CDR1 MNHEY, CDR2 SMNVEV (reference sequence). CDR3 coding DNA: TGTGCCAGCAGTACCAGGGGGCGGGAGACCCAGTACTTC. Amino acid sequence: CASSTRGRETQYF.

The chain has TRBV20-1 and TRBJ2-3; the D gene is possibly TRBD2 (7 bases). V lost 6 bases, J lost 5 bases, and 18 bases lay in between. The germline V gene has CDR1 DFQATT and CDR2 SNEGSKA (reference sequence). The length of the CDR3 is 14 residues. CDR3 amino acids: CSAALGGRGDTQYF. DNA for the CDR3: TGCAGTGCCGCCCTCGGGGGGCGGGGAGATACGCAGTATTTT.

This clonotype was counted between two and nine times. V is TRBV6-5 and J is TRBJ1-2, with TRBD1 matching 7 bases. After removal of 7 bases from V and 7 bases from J, the junction contained 9 bases not matched to a gene. Germline CDR1 reads MNHEY; CDR2 reads SVGAGI. CDR3 length: 13 residues. This CDR3 reads CASNSQGTAGYTF. CDR3 DNA: TGTGCCAGCAACTCTCAAGGGACAGCTGGCTACACCTTC.

The chain recombines TRBV20-1 with TRBJ1-5; the D is unclear. Trimming took 2 bases from V and 1 from J, leaving 3 bases between them. This CDR3 region has 12 residues. Germline CDR1 and CDR2: DFQATT and SNEGSKA (reference sequence). This CDR3 is CSARWSNQPQHF. CDR3 nucleotide sequence: TGCAGTGCTAGATGGAGCAATCAGCCCCAGCATTTT.

The rearrangement joins TRBV7-8 to TRBJ1-5, with D unresolved. Trimming took 5 bases from V and 0 from J, leaving 8 bases between them. Per germline, CDR1 SGHVS and CDR2 FQNEAQ. The CDR3 covers 14 residues. CDR3 in amino acids: CASSLSDSNQPQHF. For the CDR3, the DNA is TGTGCCAGCAGCCTTAGCGATAGCAATCAGCCCCAGCATTTT. Full variable domain (missing parts from reference TRBV7-8 and TRBJ1-5): GAGVSQSPRYKVAKRGQDVALRCDPISGHVSLFWYQQALGQGPEFLTYFQNEAQLDKSGLPSDRFFAERPEGSVSTLKIQRTQQEDSAVYLCASSLSDSNQPQHFGDGTRLSIL.

This clonotype has a handful of counts. Mismatch with germline at one junction end may stem from a read error. V and J are TRBV5-4 and TRBJ1-4; TRBD1 agrees at 7 bases. Germline V gene sequence: CDR1 SGHNT, CDR2 YYREEE (reference sequence). CDR3 size: 11 residues. The CDR3 nucleotides are TGTGCCAGCAGCTTGGCGTCCGACAGGGTTTTT. Protein: CASSLASDRVF.

V is TRBV15 and J is TRBJ2-1; no clear D gene. The CDR3 is made up of 15 amino acids. Germline lookup yields CDR1 LNHNV and CDR2 YYDKDF (reference sequence). Trimming cost V 1 base and J 0 bases, with 7 bases left between them. CDR3 in amino acids: CATSRVTGSYNEQFF. DNA of the CDR3: TGTGCCACCAGCAGAGTCACGGGCTCCTACAATGAGCAGTTCTTC.

This clonotype was recorded at least ten times. The rearrangement uses TRBV6-2 or TRBV6-3 and TRBJ2-2, with D unclear. The CDR3 totals 15 residues. The germline V gene has CDR1 MNHEY and CDR2 SVGEGT. Trimming left V 5 bases short and J 0 bases short, with 10 bases between. The CDR3 reads CASSVRTANTGELFF. In nucleotides, the CDR3 is TGTGCCAGCAGTGTTCGGACGGCGAACACCGGGGAGCTGTTTTTT.

This clonotype was counted at least ten times. The V gene is TRBV12-3 or TRBV12-4, the J gene TRBJ2-2; D ambiguous. Trimming removed 3 bases at V and 4 bases at J, with 6 bases between. The CDR3 is 13 amino acids. The CDR3 spells CASSFTATGELFF. In nucleotides, the CDR3 is TGTGCCAGCAGTTTCACAGCCACCGGGGAGCTGTTTTTT.

This clonotype was seen at least ten times. This rearrangement joins TRBV20-1 to TRBJ1-3; no clear D gene. Germline lookup yields CDR1 DFQATT and CDR2 SNEGSKA (reference sequence). The CDR3 consists of 13 residues. The V end lost 3 bases, the J end lost 0 bases, and 6 bases lay between the germline ends. This CDR3 is CSASVNSGNTIYF. The CDR3 coding sequence is TGCAGTGCTAGTGTTAACTCTGGAAACACCATATATTTT.

The chain employs TRBV29-1 and TRBJ1-2, with a possible D match to TRBD1 (5 bases). V lost 3 bases to trimming and J lost 8 bases, with 16 bases between them. This CDR3 is 13 amino acids long. CDR1 and CDR2 (germline): SQVTM, ANQGSEA. This CDR3 is CSVDQGLKGGYTF. The CDR3 bases are TGCAGCGTTGATCAGGGACTAAAGGGGGGCTACACCTTC.

This clonotype was found a few times. This chain joins TRBV9 and TRBJ1-2; 9 nucleotides line up with TRBD1. The CDR3 extends over 15 amino acids. J lost 5 bases, V lost 3 bases, and 8 bases had no gene match. Germline CDR1 is SGDLS and CDR2 is YYNGEE. The DNA of the CDR3 is TGTGCCAGCAGCGAGGGGGCCGGGACAGGGTATGGCTACACCTTC. This encodes CASSEGAGTGYGYTF. The variable domain in full, with the rest retrieved from reference TRBV9 and TRBJ1-2, is DSGVTQTPKHLITATGQRVTLRCSPRSGDLSVYWYQQSLDQGLQFLIQYYNGEERAKGNILERFSAQQFPDLHSELNLSSLELGDSALYFCASSEGAGTGYGYTFGSGTRLTVV.

This clonotype turned up a few times. The junction departs from germline at one end; a sequencing error may be responsible. The rearrangement links TRBV7-7 to TRBJ2-3, with D tentatively TRBD1 (5 bases). Germline-derived CDR1 and CDR2 are SSHAT and FNYEAQ (reference sequence). The CDR3 is 15 amino acids. The CDR3: CASSVGGAPTDTQYF. In nucleotides, the CDR3 is TGTGCTAGCAGCGTCGGTGGGGCTCCCACAGATACGCAGTATTTT. Full variable domain (rest looked up from reference TRBV7-7 and TRBJ2-3): GAGVSQSPRYKVTKRGQDVTLRCDPISSHATLYWYQQALGQGPEFLTYFNYEAQPDKSGLPSDRFSAERPEGSISTLTIQRTEQRDSAMYRCASSVGGAPTDTQYFGPGTRLTVL.